The entry that follows covers one T cell receptor (beta chain) sequence. TCRdb re-called the 5' RACE reads with MiXCR, one entry per CDR3 protein. Among hundreds of thousands of distinct CDR3 sequences listed, approximately 13% were seen once. This sample is part of a study of T cells after yellow fever vaccination. The CDR3 is 15 residues long. Trimming left V 0 bases short and J 0 bases short, with 9 bases between. The germline V gene has CDR1 DFQATT and CDR2 SNEGSKA (reference sequence). This chain uses TRBV20-1 with TRBJ1-5; D might be TRBD1 (6 bases). This receptor was identified in a man aged 25 to 40 who received the YFV17D yellow fever vaccine. Specimen: PBMCs, collected on the day of the yellow fever booster vaccination. The CDR3 region has the DNA TGCAGTGCTAGAGATCCGGGACATAGCAATCAGCCCCAGCATTTT. Translation: CSARDPGHSNQPQHF.